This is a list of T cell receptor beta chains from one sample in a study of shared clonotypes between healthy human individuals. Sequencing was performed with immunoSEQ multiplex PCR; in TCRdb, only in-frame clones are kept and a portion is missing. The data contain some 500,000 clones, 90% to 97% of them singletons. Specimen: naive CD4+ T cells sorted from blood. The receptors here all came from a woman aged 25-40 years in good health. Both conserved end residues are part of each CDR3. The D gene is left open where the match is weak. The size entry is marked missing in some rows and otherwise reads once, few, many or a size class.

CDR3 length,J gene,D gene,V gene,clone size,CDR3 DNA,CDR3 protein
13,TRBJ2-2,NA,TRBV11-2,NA,TGTGCCAGCAGCCCCGGTCGGGGCGGGGAGCTGTTTTTT,CASSPGRGGELFF
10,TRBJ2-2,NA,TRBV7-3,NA,TGTGCCAGCGCAGGCGGGGAGCTGTTTTTT,CASAGGELFF
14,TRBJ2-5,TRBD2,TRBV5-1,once,TGCGCCAGCAGCTCCCTGGCGGGAGGATTTCCCAGGTACTTC,CASSSLAGGFPRYF
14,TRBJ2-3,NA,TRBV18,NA,TGTGCCAGCTCACCACCGTCTGGCACAGATACGCAGTATTTT,CASSPPSGTDTQYF
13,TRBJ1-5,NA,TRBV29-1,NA,TGCAGCGTTCAGCCGGCAGGGAATCAGCCCCAGCATTTT,CSVQPAGNQPQHF
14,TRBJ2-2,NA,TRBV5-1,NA,TGCGCCAGCAGCTTTCGGGGGTTCACCGGGGAGCTGTTTTTT,CASSFRGFTGELFF
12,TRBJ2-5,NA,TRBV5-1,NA,TGCGCCAGCAATGCCGAGGGAGAGACCCAGTACTTC,CASNAEGETQYF
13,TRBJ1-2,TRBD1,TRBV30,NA,TGTGCCTGGAGTGGACAGGGAGGCTATGGCTACACCTTC,CAWSGQGGYGYTF
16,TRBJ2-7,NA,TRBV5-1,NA,TGCGCCAGCAGCTTGTGGAATTCAGGGAGCTCCTACGAGCAGTACTTC,CASSLWNSGSSYEQYF
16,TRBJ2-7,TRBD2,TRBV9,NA,TGTGCCAGCAGCGGGGGCCAGCGGGGACCCTCCTACGAGCAGTACTTC,CASSGGQRGPSYEQYF
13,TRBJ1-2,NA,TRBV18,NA,TGTGCCAGCTCACCAAACGGGGCGCGGGGCTACACCTTC,CASSPNGARGYTF
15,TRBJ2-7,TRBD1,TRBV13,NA,TGTGCCAGCAGCGCCCTCGGACAGGGGGACTACGAGCAGTACTTC,CASSALGQGDYEQYF
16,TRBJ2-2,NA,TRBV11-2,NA,TGTGCCAGCAGCTTAGTGGGGGAGCCGAACACCGGGGAGCTGTTTTTT,CASSLVGEPNTGELFF
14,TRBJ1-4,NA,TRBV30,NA,TGTGCCTGGAGTGCGGGCGATGGGAATGAAAAACTGTTTTTT,CAWSAGDGNEKLFF
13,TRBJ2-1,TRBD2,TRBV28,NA,TGTGCCAGCATAAAGCGGGAGTGGGGTGAGCAGTTCTTC,CASIKREWGEQFF
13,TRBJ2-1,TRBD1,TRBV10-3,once,TGTGCCATCAAGGGGACAGAATACAATGAGCAGTTCTTC,CAIKGTEYNEQFF
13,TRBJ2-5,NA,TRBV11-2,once,TGTGCCAGCAGCTCGGATCGAGGAGAGACCCAGTACTTC,CASSSDRGETQYF
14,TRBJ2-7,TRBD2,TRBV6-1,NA,TGTGCCAGCCAAATAGCGGGAGGGTTTAACGAGCAGTACTTC,CASQIAGGFNEQYF
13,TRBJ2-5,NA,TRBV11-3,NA,TGTGCCAGCAGCTCGGGACTCCAAGAGACCCAGTACTTC,CASSSGLQETQYF
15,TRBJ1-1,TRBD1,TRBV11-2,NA,TGTGCCAGCAGCTTAGCCAGCAGGGGGTTTGGTGAAGCTTTCTTT,CASSLASRGFGEAFF
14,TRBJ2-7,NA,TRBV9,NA,TGTGCCAGCAGCCCACCAGGGGAGGGAGGCGAGCAGTACTTC,CASSPPGEGGEQYF
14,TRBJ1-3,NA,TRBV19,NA,TGTGCCAGTAGACGCCAGGGGACTGGAAACACCATATATTTT,CASRRQGTGNTIYF
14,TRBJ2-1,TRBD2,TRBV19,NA,TGTGCCAGTAGCCAGGTCAATTCGGGAGGAGTTGAGTTCTTC,CASSQVNSGGVEFF
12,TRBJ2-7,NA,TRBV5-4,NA,TGTGCCAGCAGCTGGCCGGGTTACGAGCAGTACTTC,CASSWPGYEQYF
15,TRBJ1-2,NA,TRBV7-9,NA,TGTGCCAGCAGCCCGAGGGGGATAGGAGTAGAGGGCTACACCTTC,CASSPRGIGVEGYTF
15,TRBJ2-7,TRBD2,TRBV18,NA,TGTGCCAGCTCTCCAACCACTAGCGGGCATTACGAGCAGTACTTC,CASSPTTSGHYEQYF
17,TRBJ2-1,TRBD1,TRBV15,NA,TGTGCCACCAGCAGATCCCAGGGGGTGAGCTCCTACAATGAGCAGTTCTTC,CATSRSQGVSSYNEQFF
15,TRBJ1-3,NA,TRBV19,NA,TGTGCCAGTAGTATATTGGCAGTCTCTGGAAACACCATATATTTT,CASSILAVSGNTIYF
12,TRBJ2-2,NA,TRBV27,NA,TGTGCCAGCCGACCCAGCCCCGGGGAGCTGTTTTTT,CASRPSPGELFF
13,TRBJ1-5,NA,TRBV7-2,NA,TGTGCCAGCAGCTTAAGCTTTGGGGAGCCCCAGCATTTT,CASSLSFGEPQHF
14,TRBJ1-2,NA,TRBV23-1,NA,TGCGCCAGCAGACAAGGTAAGGGGGAGGGTGGCTACACCTTC,CASRQGKGEGGYTF
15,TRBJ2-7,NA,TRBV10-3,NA,TGTGCCATCAGTGAGGATGCGGGGAAGTCCTACGAGCAGTACTTC,CAISEDAGKSYEQYF
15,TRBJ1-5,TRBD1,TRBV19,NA,TGTGCCAGTAGTATTGAGGGGACAGTCAATCAGCCCCAGCATTTT,CASSIEGTVNQPQHF
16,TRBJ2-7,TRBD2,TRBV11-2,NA,TGTGCCAGCAGCGGACCCGGGGGGGCTCGGACGGGCGAGCAGTACTTC,CASSGPGGARTGEQYF
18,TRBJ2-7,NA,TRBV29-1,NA,TGCAGCGTTGAGCAGGGACGTAAGAAGTGGCTGCCAACCTACGAGCAGTACTTC,CSVEQGRKKWLPTYEQYF
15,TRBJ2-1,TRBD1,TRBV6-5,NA,TGTGCCAGCAGTCGACGCGAGGGGGCGAGGAATGAGCAGTTCTTC,CASSRREGARNEQFF
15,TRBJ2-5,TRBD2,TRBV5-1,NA,TGCGCCAGCAGCTTGGCCGGGGGGGCGCCCGAGACCCAGTACTTC,CASSLAGGAPETQYF